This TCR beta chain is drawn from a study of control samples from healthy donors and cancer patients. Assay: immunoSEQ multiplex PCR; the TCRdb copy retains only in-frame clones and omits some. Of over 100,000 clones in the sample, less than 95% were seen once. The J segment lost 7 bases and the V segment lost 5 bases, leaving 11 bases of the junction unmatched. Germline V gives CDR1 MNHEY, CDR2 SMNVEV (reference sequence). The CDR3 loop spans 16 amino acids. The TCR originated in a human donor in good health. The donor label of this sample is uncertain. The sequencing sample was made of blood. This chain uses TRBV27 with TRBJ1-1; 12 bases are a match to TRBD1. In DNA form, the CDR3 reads TGTGCCAGCAGTCCCGGGACAGGGGGCCAAAGAGGTGAAGCTTTCTTT. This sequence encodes CASSPGTGGQRGEAFF.